The clone carrying this T cell receptor (beta chain) has just a few counts. The CDR3 runs 15 residues. Germline trimming cut 5 bases from V and 5 bases from J; bases unmatched to any gene: 10. Germline V lookup: CDR1 SNHLY, CDR2 FYNNEI. This sample was included in a study of blood T cells in healthy people across ages. Alongside a J-beta primer mix, a sample-barcoded 5' primer served in a second PCR lasting 7 to 11 cycles. Every sample produced at least 3 million CDR3-containing paired-end reads. TCRdb reprocessed the 5' RACE reads with MiXCR, giving one entry per CDR3 protein. The data show 1.5 million to 2 million distinct CDR3 sequences, roughly 32% seen once.

This chain joins TRBV2 and TRBJ2-3; 7 nucleotides line up with TRBD2. The sequence was obtained from a woman aged 25 to 39 in good health. Sequencing was carried out using blood. CDR3 DNA sequence: TGTGCCAGCAGTTCTTTTGGGGGGGAACGAGATACGCAGTATTTT. This sequence encodes CASSSFGGERDTQYF.